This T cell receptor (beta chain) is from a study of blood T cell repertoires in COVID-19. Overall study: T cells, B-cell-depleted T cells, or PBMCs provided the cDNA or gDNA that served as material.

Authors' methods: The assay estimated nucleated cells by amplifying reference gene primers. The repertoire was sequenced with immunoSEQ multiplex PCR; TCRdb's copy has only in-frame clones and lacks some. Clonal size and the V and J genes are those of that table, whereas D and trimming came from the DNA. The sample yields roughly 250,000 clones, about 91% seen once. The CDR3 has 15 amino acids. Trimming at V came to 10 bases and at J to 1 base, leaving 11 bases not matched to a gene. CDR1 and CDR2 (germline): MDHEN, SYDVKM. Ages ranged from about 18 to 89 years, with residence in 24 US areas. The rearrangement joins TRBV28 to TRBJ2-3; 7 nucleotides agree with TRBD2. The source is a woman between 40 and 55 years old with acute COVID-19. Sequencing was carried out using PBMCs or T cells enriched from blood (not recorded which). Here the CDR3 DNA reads TGTGCCACCGCACCCGGCGGGAGTGGCACAGATACGCAGTATTTT. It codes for CATAPGGSGTDTQYF.